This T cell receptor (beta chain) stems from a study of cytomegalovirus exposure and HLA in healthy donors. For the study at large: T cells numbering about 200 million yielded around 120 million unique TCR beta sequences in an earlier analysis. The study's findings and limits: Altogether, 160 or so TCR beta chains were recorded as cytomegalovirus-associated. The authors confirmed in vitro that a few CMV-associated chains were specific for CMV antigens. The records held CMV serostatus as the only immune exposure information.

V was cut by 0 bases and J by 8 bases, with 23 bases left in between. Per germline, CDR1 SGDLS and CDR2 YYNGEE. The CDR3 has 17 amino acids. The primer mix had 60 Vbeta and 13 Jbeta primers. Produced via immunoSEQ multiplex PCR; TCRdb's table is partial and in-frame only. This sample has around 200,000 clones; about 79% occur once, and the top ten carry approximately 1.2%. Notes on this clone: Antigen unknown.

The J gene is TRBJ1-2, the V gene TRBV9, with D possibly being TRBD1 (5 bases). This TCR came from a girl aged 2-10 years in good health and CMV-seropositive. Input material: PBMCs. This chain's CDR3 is CASSVGPHAGDSQGYTF. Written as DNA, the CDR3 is TGTGCCAGCAGCGTAGGTCCGCATGCCGGGGACTCCCAAGGCTACACCTTC. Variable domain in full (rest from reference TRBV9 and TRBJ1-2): DSGVTQTPKHLITATGQRVTLRCSPRSGDLSVYWYQQSLDQGLQFLIQYYNGEERAKGNILERFSAQQFPDLHSELNLSSLELGDSALYFCASSVGPHAGDSQGYTFGSGTRLTVV.